The clone carrying this TCR beta chain was detected once. The antigen remains undetermined. This sample is part of a study of shared clonotypes between healthy human individuals. Whole-study findings and limits: Sampling used blood alone; tissue repertoires probably differ. Generally, naive subsets (rather than memory subsets) showed larger estimated richness. Among a handful of donors, about 5% of naive CD4 clonotypes were found in common.

Original processing notes: Filtering of immunoSEQ junctional sequences could not match full-length read filtering. TCRdb keeps only in-frame clones here, not all; method: immunoSEQ multiplex PCR. V and J calls and clone size are as listed in that table; D and trimming were resolved from the DNA. Among approximately 740,000 clones, more than 85% were seen once, and the ten largest hold around 24%. Positive CCR7 selection of CD45RO-negative cells yielded the naive CD8 cells, and terminally differentiated effector memory CD45RA+ cells were excluded. This sequence was found in a man younger than 45 in good health. The sample consisted of naive CD8+ T cells sorted from blood.

The CDR3 region is CASGLETNSGSGDEQFF. DNA of the CDR3: TGTGCTAGTGGTTTGGAAACTAACAGCGGGAGTGGCGATGAGCAGTTCTTC. This chain joins TRBV12-5 and TRBJ2-1, with TRBD2 identical over 8 bases. Looked up from germline, CDR1 is LGHNT and CDR2 is FRNRAP. CDR3 length equals 17 residues. J gave up 8 bases and V 1 base, and 13 bases lay outside the gene matches.